This T cell receptor (beta chain) appears in the sequencing data of a study of shared clonotypes between healthy human individuals. The study's findings and limits: Estimated clonotype richness was generally higher in naive than memory subsets. Limited genetic and exposure-history diversity came from having few donors. For naive CD4 cells, roughly 4.6% of clonotypes were shared across a few donors.

V was pared by 4 bases and J by 3 bases, with 14 bases between. The CDR3 totals 14 residues. CDR1 is SGDLS, CDR2 YYNGEE, per germline. Concerning this clone itself: Its antigen is as yet unknown.

At the deep level, the assay was run. Repertoires were generated with immunoSEQ multiplex PCR, while TCRdb's copy carries only in-frame clones and drops some. The sample consists of some 2.4 million clones, 93% of them appearing once. The chain has TRBV9 and TRBJ2-7, with D tentatively TRBD2 (6 bases). Material for sequencing was naive CD4+ T cells from PBMCs. Subset defined: CD45RA+ positively selected. The receptor was derived from a man younger than 35 in good health. Some clones in this sample may be carry-over from other donors' samples. The CDR3 region is CASSPGGRHYEQYF. The CDR3 region has the DNA TGTGCCAGCAGCCCCGGGGGAAGGCACTACGAGCAGTACTTC.